The 3 T cell receptor beta chains below come from one sample, sequenced in a study of T-cell reconstitution after alpha-beta-depleted transplantation in children. Unique molecular identifiers were used in preparing the TCRbeta library. In TCRdb, the PCR reads were re-called with MiXCR into one record per CDR3 protein. The profile shows 450,000 to 500,000 distinct CDR3 sequences, 12% of them singletons. Sequences were derived from PBMCs from the stem cell graft donor, sampled from the stem cell graft. The receptors originated from a human donor who donated a stem cell graft to a child with combined immunodeficiency.

This clonotype came up a few times. The CDR3 coding sequence is TGCAGTGCTCGACGAAACAGGGTATCTAACTATGGCTACACCTTC. It yields the protein CSARRNRVSNYGYTF. The chain couples TRBV20-1 to TRBJ1-2; tentatively, D is TRBD1 (6 bases). Per the germline V gene, CDR1 is DFQATT and CDR2 is SNEGSKA (reference sequence). The CDR3 sequence is 15 residues long. Trimming stripped 5 bases from V and 0 bases from J, with 16 bases between.

In this sample, this clonotype turned up a few times. The CDR3 sequence: CASSAITDTQYF. DNA of the CDR3: TGTGCCAGCAGCGCCATTACAGATACGCAGTATTTT. The chain couples TRBV9 to TRBJ2-3; D call uncertain. Germline-derived CDR1 and CDR2 are SGDLS and YYNGEE. V was cut by 3 bases and J by 3 bases, with 5 bases left in between. The CDR3 has 12 residues.

The chain joins TRBV4-3 to TRBJ2-7; 11 bases are shared with TRBD1. V dropped 4 bases and J dropped 2; count of bases not matched to a gene: 10. In germline, CDR1 is LGHNA, CDR2 YSLEER. The length of the CDR3 is 17 residues. Here the CDR3 DNA reads TGCGCCAGCAGCCGAGGACGACCGGGACAGGGGGCCTACGAGCAGTACTTC. Translation gives CASSRGRPGQGAYEQYF.